These 25 T cell receptor beta chains were sequenced from one sample in a study of CD8 T cells in ankylosing spondylitis. The study's findings and limits: Within ankylosing spondylitis blood, a TCR beta motif made up of eight highly homologous variants appeared to be characteristic.

MiXCR was run by TCRdb on the 5' RACE reads, yielding one entry per CDR3 protein. Here the sample spans about 400,000 distinct CDR3 sequences, about a fifth being singletons. Their recognized antigens are unknown. Specimen: blood, either unsorted or a sorted T cell fraction (not recorded which). The receptors here all came from a male donor with ankylosing spondylitis.

The chain carries TRBV6-5 and TRBJ2-3; a possible D gene is TRBD2 (5 bases). Germline V gives CDR1 MNHEY, CDR2 SVGAGI. With 4 bases removed from V and 5 bases from J, the gap between germline ends came to 16 bases. This CDR3 contains 15 residues. The CDR3 DNA follows: TGTGCCAGCAGTTTAGGACTTCCCGGGGTAGATACGCAGTATTTT. This gives the protein CASSLGLPGVDTQYF.

The chain has TRBV3-1 and TRBJ1-2; weak D call: TRBD1 (6 bases). The CDR3 consists of 13 residues. CDR1 and CDR2 from the germline V gene are LGHDT and YNNKEL (reference sequence). The V end was cut by 3 bases, the J end by 5 bases, with 10 bases between. CDR3 sequence reads: CASSQDRPYGYTF. The CDR3 DNA sequence: TGTGCCAGCAGCCAGGACAGACCTTATGGCTACACCTTC. Full variable domain (outside the CDR3, taken from reference TRBV3-1 and TRBJ1-2): DTAVSQTPKYLVTQMGNDKSIKCEQNLGHDTMYWYKQDSKKFLKIMFSYNNKELIINETVPNRFSPKSPDKAHLNLHINSLELGDSAVYFCASSQDRPYGYTFGSGTRLTVV.

This clonotype was detected many times. The chain combines TRBV7-2 with TRBJ2-7; no firm D call. The CDR3 spans 11 residues. CDR1 is SGHTA, CDR2 FQGNSA, per germline. Trimming pared 2 bases from V and 6 bases from J, leaving 5 bases between. CDR3 DNA sequence: TGTGCCAGCAGCTTACTCTCCGAGCAGTACTTC. Translating gives CASSLLSEQYF.

This chain connects TRBV10-3 to TRBJ1-1, with a weak D call TRBD1 (6 bases). This CDR3 is 15 amino acids long. Germline values: CDR1 ENHRY, CDR2 SYGVKD. Deletions cut 3 bases from V and 2 bases from J, with 13 bases between. The DNA for the CDR3 is TGTGCCATCAGTGACCAGGACAGAAGAAACACTGAAGCTTTCTTT. Translated, it gives CAISDQDRRNTEAFF.

In this sample, this clonotype turned up a few times. The J gene is TRBJ1-2, the V gene TRBV30; D gene unclear. The V gene lost 1 base and the J gene lost 3 bases, with 9 bases spanning the gap. The CDR3 covers 13 residues. Germline assignment: CDR1 GTSNPN and CDR2 SVGIG (reference sequence). Written as DNA, the CDR3 is TGTGCCTGGAGTGCCGGGCCCTACTATGGCTACACCTTC. It specifies CAWSAGPYYGYTF. Complete variable domain (other parts from reference TRBV30 and TRBJ1-2): SQTIHQWPATLVQPVGSPLSLECTVEGTSNPNLYWYRQAAGRGLQLLFYSVGIGQISSEVPQNLSASRPQDRQFILSSKKLLLSDSGFYLCAWSAGPYYGYTFGSGTRLTVV.

The rearrangement links TRBV5-6 to TRBJ1-3, with D perhaps matching TRBD1 (6 bases). In germline, CDR1 is SGHDT, CDR2 YYEEEE. V shed 2 bases and J shed 1 base, with 13 bases lying between them. The CDR3 runs to 16 residues. The CDR3 loop reads CASSFAWGLSGNTIYF. The CDR3 coding sequence is TGTGCCAGCAGCTTCGCTTGGGGGCTATCTGGAAACACCATATATTTT.

The chain couples TRBV28 to TRBJ2-3, with TRBD2 identical over 9 bases. With 4 bases clipped from V and 2 bases from J, the junction kept 7 bases outside the gene matches. The CDR3 is made up of 16 amino acids. In germline, CDR1 is MDHEN, CDR2 SYDVKM. CDR3 DNA: TGTGCCAGCAGTTACTTAGCGGGAGCATTCACAGATACGCAGTATTTT. This encodes CASSYLAGAFTDTQYF. Drawing the rest from reference TRBV28 and TRBJ2-3, the complete variable domain is DVKVTQSSRYLVKRTGEKVFLECVQDMDHENMFWYRQDPGLGLRLIYFSYDVKMKEKGDIPEGYSVSREKKERFSLILESASTNQTSMYLCASSYLAGAFTDTQYFGPGTRLTVL.

Remarks on this clonotype: Since a much larger clone is just one base distant, this may be a read error. The chain carries TRBV11-2 and TRBJ2-1; D is unresolved. The germline CDR1 and CDR2 sequences are SGHAT and FQNNGV. This CDR3 spans 15 amino acids. Trimming left V 3 bases short and J 0 bases short, with 9 bases between. DNA of the CDR3: TGTGCCAGCAGCTTCCAGGCCAGCTCCTACAATGAGCAGTTCTTC. Its translation is CASSFQASSYNEQFF.

The V call is TRBV28, the J call TRBJ2-2; no clear D gene. The V end lost 8 bases, the J end lost 6 bases, and 4 bases lay between the germline ends. Germline CDR1 is MDHEN and CDR2 is SYDVKM. The CDR3 consists of 10 residues. CDR3 protein: CASEAGELFF. CDR3 DNA sequence: TGTGCCAGCGAAGCCGGGGAGCTGTTTTTT.

The chain couples TRBV3-1 to TRBJ1-1, with 10 bases identical to TRBD1. CDR1 is LGHDT, CDR2 YNNKEL, per germline (reference sequence). CDR3 length equals 15 residues. With V trimmed by 5 bases and J by 5 bases, 8 bases remained unmatched. The CDR3 bases are TGTGCCAGCAGCTCCGGGACAGGGGTCGGAACTGAAGCTTTCTTT. The encoded protein is CASSSGTGVGTEAFF. Variable domain in full (rest from reference TRBV3-1 and TRBJ1-1): DTAVSQTPKYLVTQMGNDKSIKCEQNLGHDTMYWYKQDSKKFLKIMFSYNNKELIINETVPNRFSPKSPDKAHLNLHINSLELGDSAVYFCASSSGTGVGTEAFFGQGTRLTVV.

This rearrangement joins TRBV3-1 to TRBJ2-7, with TRBD1 matching over 7 bases. The CDR3 sequence is 14 residues long. V lost 4 bases and J lost 2; bases outside the gene matches: 5. Germline V gene lookup returns CDR1 LGHDT and CDR2 YNNKEL (reference sequence). CDR3 residues: CASSRDSRAYEQYF. CDR3 nucleotide sequence: TGTGCCAGCAGCCGGGACAGTCGAGCCTACGAGCAGTACTTC.

This clonotype was observed a handful of times. The chain couples TRBV28 to TRBJ2-3; TRBD2 matches at 8 bases. The CDR3 contains 15 residues. The germline CDR1 and CDR2 sequences are MDHEN and SYDVKM. With 6 bases clipped from V and 8 bases from J, the junction kept 13 bases outside the gene matches. This CDR3 is CASSPAQTSAGTQYF. The CDR3 DNA follows: TGTGCCAGCAGCCCAGCCCAGACTAGCGCGGGTACGCAGTATTTT.

In its sample, this clonotype was seen a few times. This chain joins TRBV2 and TRBJ2-6; D gene ambiguous. The CDR3 runs 14 residues. Germline assignment: CDR1 SNHLY and CDR2 FYNNEI. Between the trimmed V and J ends, which lost 2 bases and 2 bases, there was a span of 4 bases. The CDR3 sequence is CASSESPGANVLTF. In DNA, the CDR3 is TGTGCCAGCAGTGAAAGCCCTGGGGCCAACGTCCTGACTTTC.

The chain couples TRBV6-5 to TRBJ2-7; 7 bases are a match to TRBD1. V was pared by 0 bases and J by 1 base, with 9 bases of the junction left unmatched. The CDR3 runs to 17 residues. Germline CDR1 and CDR2: MNHEY and SVGAGI. CDR3 sequence (DNA): TGTGCCAGCAGTTACTCCACGGGACAGCAAAGGTCCTACGAGCAGTACTTC. Translation: CASSYSTGQQRSYEQYF.

The V call is TRBV6-4, the J call TRBJ2-5; D possibly matches TRBD1 or TRBD2 (6 bases each). This CDR3 is built from 13 residues. CDR1 is MRHNA, CDR2 SNTAGT, per germline. The V and J ends lost 6 bases and 4 bases respectively, with 12 bases between them. The CDR3 region is CASSQQGGETQYF. CDR3 DNA: TGTGCCAGCAGCCAACAGGGAGGAGAGACCCAGTACTTC.

This chain connects TRBV6-4 to TRBJ2-1, with TRBD2 matching 9 bases. Unmatched junction bases numbered 4, after V lost 5 bases and J lost 8 bases. The CDR3 contains 13 residues. Germline-derived CDR1 and CDR2 are MRHNA and SNTAGT. This chain's CDR3 is CASSSERGDEQFF. As DNA, the CDR3 is TGTGCCAGCAGTTCCGAGCGGGGGGATGAGCAGTTCTTC.

This clonotype has a handful of counts. V usage is TRBV20-1 and J usage is TRBJ2-5; D possibly corresponds to TRBD1 (6 bases). The germline CDR1 and CDR2 sequences are DFQATT and SNEGSKA (reference sequence). The V and J ends lost 5 bases and 6 bases respectively, with 16 bases between them. The CDR3 totals 13 residues. The CDR3 spells CSAGIQGIKTQYF. The DNA of the CDR3 is TGCAGTGCTGGGATACAGGGAATCAAGACCCAGTACTTC.

The chain uses TRBV2 and TRBJ2-3; D tentatively reads TRBD1 or TRBD2 (7 bases each). Trimming took 6 bases from V and 3 from J, leaving 16 bases between them. Looked up from germline, CDR1 is SNHLY and CDR2 is FYNNEI. CDR3 length equals 15 residues. The CDR3 DNA is TGTGCCAGCAGCAGGGGGGGCAGGGGAACAGATACGCAGTATTTT. This sequence encodes CASSRGGRGTDTQYF.

The chain recombines TRBV12-3 or TRBV12-4 with TRBJ2-7; 9 bases map to TRBD2. The CDR3 spans 15 residues. J lost 2 bases, V lost 2 bases, and 4 bases had no gene match. CDR3 residues: CASSLRLADPYEQYF. CDR3 in DNA: TGTGCCAGCAGTTTAAGACTAGCGGACCCCTACGAGCAGTACTTC.

This clonotype was seen ten or more times. The V and J genes are TRBV11-2 and TRBJ1-6; no firm D call. This CDR3 is built from 14 residues. The V end was cut by 3 bases, the J end by 3 bases, with 6 bases between. CDR1 and CDR2 from the germline V gene are SGHAT and FQNNGV. The CDR3 here is CASSFGHYNSPLHF. CDR3 nucleotide sequence: TGTGCCAGCAGCTTCGGCCACTATAATTCACCCCTCCACTTT.

This rearrangement joins TRBV2 to TRBJ2-7; no definite D call. The germline gives CDR1 SNHLY, CDR2 FYNNEI. The CDR3 sequence is 13 residues long. Trimming left V 8 bases short and J 11 bases short, with 22 bases between. CDR3 sequence reads: CASQWTVGDPEYF. DNA of the CDR3: TGTGCCAGCCAGTGGACGGTTGGTGACCCGGAGTACTTC. The whole variable domain, remainder taken from reference TRBV2 and TRBJ2-7, is EPEVTQTPSHQVTQMGQEVILRCVPISNHLYFYWYRQILGQKVEFLVSFYNNEISEKSEIFDDQFSVERPDGSNFTLKIRSTKLEDSAMYFCASQWTVGDPEYFGPGTRLTVT.

The V and J genes are TRBV15 and TRBJ1-4, with D uncertain. Trimming cost V 0 bases and J 6 bases, with 17 bases left between them. CDR1 LNHNV and CDR2 YYDKDF come from the germline V gene (reference sequence). This CDR3 has 17 amino acids. CDR3 in DNA: TGTGCCACCAGCAGAGACCAAGGACCAGGTGGCGATGAAAAACTGTTTTTT. Its translation: CATSRDQGPGGDEKLFF.

V usage is TRBV3-1 and J usage is TRBJ1-5, with D uncertain. The V gene lost 5 bases and the J gene lost 2 bases, with 13 bases spanning the gap. Germline-derived CDR1 and CDR2 are LGHDT and YNNKEL (reference sequence). This CDR3 has 15 residues. CDR3 protein: CASSSGASGNQPQHF. The CDR3 nucleotides are TGTGCCAGCAGCTCGGGAGCATCGGGCAATCAGCCCCAGCATTTT.

This chain links TRBV2 with TRBJ2-7; unclear D gene. V dropped 8 bases and J dropped 0 bases, with 11 bases sitting between them. This CDR3 has 13 amino acids. CDR1 is SNHLY and CDR2 is FYNNEI in the germline V gene. The CDR3 reads CASRNGYSYEQYF. The CDR3 DNA is TGTGCCAGCCGCAACGGATACTCCTACGAGCAGTACTTC.

In this sample, this clonotype turned up a few times. The genes are TRBV19 and TRBJ1-1; no clear D. This CDR3 is 13 amino acids long. Trimming took off 2 bases at V and 2 bases at J, with 6 bases between the two ends. Germline V gene data show CDR1 as LNHDA and CDR2 as SQIVND (reference sequence). This CDR3 is CASSINSNTEAFF. The CDR3 DNA reads as TGTGCCAGTAGTATAAACAGCAACACTGAAGCTTTCTTT.